This T cell receptor beta chain was profiled in a study of glioma-infiltrating T cells after dendritic cell vaccination. Overall study: Patients received autologous tumor lysate-pulsed dendritic cell vaccination between about 2002 and 2013. General study points: Few patients contributed both blood and tumor specimens.

Concerning this clone itself: Antigen: not known.

TCRB CDR3 was amplified from 2 ug genomic DNA or less. Profiling relied on immunoSEQ multiplex PCR, and the TCRdb table lists in-frame clones only, not all of them. The data show tens of thousands of clones, with 82% seen just once and about 2% held by the top ten. The V gene end was trimmed by 4 bases and the J gene end by 5 bases; junction bases not matched to a gene: 18. CDR1 is SGHTA, CDR2 FQGNSA, per germline. The CDR3 consists of 18 residues. Fresh-frozen tumor tissue and more than two years of survival data were available for all. The input for sequencing was blood, taken before dendritic cell vaccination. This chain connects TRBV7-2 to TRBJ2-7; 9 positions match TRBD2. The origin of this receptor is a human donor with glioblastoma. The CDR3 nucleotides are TGTGCCAGCAGCTCCTTCCCCATTACTAGCGGGCGTAATCACGAGCAGTACTTC. Protein sequence: CASSSFPITSGRNHEQYF.